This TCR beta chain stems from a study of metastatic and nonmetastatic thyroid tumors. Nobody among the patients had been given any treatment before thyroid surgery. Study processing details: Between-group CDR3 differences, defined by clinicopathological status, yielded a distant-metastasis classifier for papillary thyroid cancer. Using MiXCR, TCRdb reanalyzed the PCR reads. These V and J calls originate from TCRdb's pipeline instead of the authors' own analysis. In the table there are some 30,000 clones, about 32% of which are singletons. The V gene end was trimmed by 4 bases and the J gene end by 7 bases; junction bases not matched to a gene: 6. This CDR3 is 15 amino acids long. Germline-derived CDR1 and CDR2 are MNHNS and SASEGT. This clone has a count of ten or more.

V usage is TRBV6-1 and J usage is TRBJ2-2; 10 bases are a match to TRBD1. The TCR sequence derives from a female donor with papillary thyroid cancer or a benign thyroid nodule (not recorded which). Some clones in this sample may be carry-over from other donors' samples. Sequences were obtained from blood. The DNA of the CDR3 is TGTGCCAGCAGTGTCTCCGGGACAGGGGTCGGGGAGCTGTTTTTT. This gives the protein CASSVSGTGVGELFF.